The text below deals with one T cell receptor (beta chain). The data are from a study of blood T cells in healthy people across ages. V gave up 4 bases and J gave up 4 bases, with 15 bases separating them. Germline CDR1 and CDR2: KGHDR and SFDVKD. The CDR3 totals 15 residues. With a J-beta primer mix and a sample-barcoded 5' primer, a second PCR ran about 7 to 12 cycles. TCRdb passed the 5' RACE reads through MiXCR, listing each CDR3 protein once. This sample has about 1,000,000 distinct CDR3 sequences, with over 35% found just once. The chain has TRBV24-1 and TRBJ2-5, with no clear D. Material: blood. This sequence originates from a woman aged 55-69 years in good health. CDR3 sequence: CATSDPSRSGETQYF. CDR3 nucleotides: TGTGCCACCAGTGACCCCTCTAGATCCGGAGAGACCCAGTACTTC.